The 2 T cell receptor beta chains given below trace back to one sample, sequenced in a study of blood T cell repertoires in COVID-19. Using immunoSEQ multiplex PCR, the repertoire was profiled, and TCRdb retains in-frame clones only, with some absent. The sample has about 140,000 clones, 81% seen once. The sample taken for sequencing was peripheral blood. These receptors came from a human donor in a cohort sampled during active COVID-19.

As regards this clone: The junction departs from the called germline gene at one end, perhaps through a read error. The chain carries TRBV6-1 and TRBJ2-4; D perhaps matches TRBD1 (6 bases). Looked up from germline, CDR1 is MNHNS and CDR2 is SASEGT. The CDR3 is 13 amino acids. CDR3 protein: CASSESTGTRTPF. DNA for the CDR3: TGTGCCAGCAGTGAAAGCACCGGGACAAGGACCCCATTC.

This clone was detected only a few times. This sequence joins TRBV2 and TRBJ2-7; 11 nucleotides align to TRBD2. The ends lost 6 bases at V and 3 bases at J; junction bases unmatched: 1. The V gene's germline CDR1 is SNHLY and CDR2 FYNNEI. The CDR3 spans 13 residues. This CDR3 reads CASRGTSGYEQYF. The CDR3 DNA sequence: TGTGCCAGCAGGGGGACTAGCGGCTACGAGCAGTACTTC.